One and the same sample provided the 6 T cell receptor beta chains below, sequenced in a study of blood T cell repertoires in COVID-19. TCRdb's copy holds only in-frame clones and misses some; the assay was immunoSEQ multiplex PCR. The data show around 140,000 clones, 75% to 85% seen once. Material for sequencing was peripheral blood. The receptors here all came from a woman of 80 years or more with active or convalescent COVID-19.

The chain links TRBV2 to TRBJ2-2, with 7 bases fitting TRBD2. The CDR3 runs 14 residues. With 5 bases clipped from V and 4 bases from J, the junction kept 4 bases outside the gene matches. CDR1 SNHLY and CDR2 FYNNEI come from the germline V gene. The CDR3 reads CASSWTRPTGELFF. In DNA, the CDR3 is TGTGCCAGCAGTTGGACTAGACCCACCGGGGAGCTGTTTTTT.

The V gene is TRBV5-1, the J gene TRBJ2-7, with a possible D match to TRBD1 (6 bases). Per germline, CDR1 SGHRS and CDR2 YFSETQ. V was trimmed by 5 bases and J by 2 bases, leaving 14 bases between them. The CDR3 is made up of 14 amino acids. CDR3 sequence (DNA): TGCGCCAGCAGACCTCGGACAGCCACCTACGAGCAGTACTTC. This encodes CASRPRTATYEQYF.

The chain carries TRBV28 and TRBJ1-5; D may be TRBD1 (5 bases). The CDR3 sequence is 16 residues long. Germline CDR1 and CDR2: MDHEN and SYDVKM. The V end lost 10 bases, the J end lost 6 bases, and 25 bases lay between the germline ends. The CDR3 spells CATRPGLSGVFQPQHF. DNA of the CDR3: TGTGCCACCCGACCGGGACTCTCGGGTGTTTTTCAGCCCCAGCATTTT.

This clone was seen only a few times. V is TRBV5-4 and J is TRBJ1-2; D might be TRBD1 (6 bases). CDR3 size: 16 residues. V lost 2 bases, J lost 0 bases, and 14 bases lay in between. CDR1 SGHNT and CDR2 YYREEE come from the germline V gene (reference sequence). The DNA for the CDR3 is TGTGCCAGCAGCTTTCCCAGGGGACCAGCTAACTATGGCTACACCTTC. This encodes CASSFPRGPANYGYTF.

This clone was counted a few times. The chain recombines TRBV6-2 or TRBV6-3 with TRBJ1-5; a possible D gene is TRBD1 (6 bases). The CDR3 is 16 residues long. The germline V gene encodes CDR1 MNHEY and CDR2 SVGEGT. V was clipped by 5 bases and J by 5 bases, with 19 bases between them. This CDR3 reads CASSGLGQLPYQPQHF. DNA for the CDR3: TGTGCCAGCAGTGGACTTGGACAGCTGCCCTATCAGCCCCAGCATTTT.

The chain links TRBV9 to TRBJ2-2, with D maybe TRBD1 (5 bases). CDR1 SGDLS and CDR2 YYNGEE come from the germline V gene. V lost 3 bases, J lost 0 bases, and 12 bases lay in between. The CDR3 runs 16 residues. CDR3 nucleotide sequence: TGTGCCAGCAGCGCCGATTTCAGGGCGAACACCGGGGAGCTGTTTTTT. It yields the protein CASSADFRANTGELFF.